Listed here are 30 T cell receptor beta chains from one sample, sequenced in a study of blood T cells in healthy people across ages. Together with a sample-barcoded 5' primer, a J-beta primer mix was included in a second PCR lasting roughly 7 to 11 cycles. MiXCR, run by TCRdb on the 5' RACE reads, gives a single entry per CDR3 protein. This table has 600,000 to 1,000,000 distinct CDR3 sequences, approximately 25% appearing once. The same sample was also used in a study of T cells of mothers and their children.

Sequenced material: blood. Receptors originate from a boy aged 5-17 years in good health.

This clonotype was observed a few times. The J gene is TRBJ1-4, the V gene TRBV12-3 or TRBV12-4; 9 bases line up with TRBD1. V gave up 5 bases and J gave up 8 bases; unmatched junction bases: 9. The CDR3 is 15 amino acids. CDR3 DNA sequence: TGTGCCAGCAGTCCTAGGACAGGGGCAGACGAAAAACTGTTTTTT. Translating gives CASSPRTGADEKLFF.

This clonotype was counted only a few times. CDR3 bases: TGTGCCAGCTCTCGGGCTCCCGTAGATACGCAGTATTTT. This sequence encodes CASSRAPVDTQYF. The rearrangement uses TRBV18 and TRBJ2-3; D not certain. The germline V gene has CDR1 KGHSH and CDR2 LQKENI. This CDR3 has 13 residues. Trimming took 6 bases from V and 5 from J, leaving 12 bases between them.

This clonotype was detected only a few times. CDR3 protein: CASTKTGATNEKLFF. The CDR3 nucleotides are TGTGCCAGCACAAAGACGGGGGCAACTAATGAAAAACTGTTTTTT. This chain connects TRBV12-3 or TRBV12-4 to TRBJ1-4; a possible D gene is TRBD1 (5 bases). The CDR3 sequence is 15 residues long. Deletions cut 7 bases from V and 0 bases from J, with 12 bases between.

This clonotype showed up just a few times. The chain has TRBV29-1 and TRBJ2-1; the D gene could be TRBD1 or TRBD2 (6 bases each). The DNA end lines up better with TRBJ2-7; the J call may be wrong. This CDR3 contains 13 residues. CDR1 is SQVTM, CDR2 ANQGSEA, per germline. The CDR3 region is CSVEAGEVYEQYF. The DNA of the CDR3 is TGCAGCGTTGAAGCAGGGGAGGTGTACGAGCAGTACTTC.

This clonotype has a handful of counts. This CDR3 fails to terminate in the conserved phenylalanine or tryptophan, so it likely reflects a read error. The V gene is TRBV5-1, the J gene TRBJ2-1; D not certain. V shed 0 bases and J shed 5 bases, with 6 bases lying between them. CDR3 length: 13 residues. Germline V lookup: CDR1 SGHRS, CDR2 YFSETQ. The CDR3, as DNA: TGCGCCAGCAGCTTGGGACTGAACAATGAGCAGTTCCTC. Translated: CASSLGLNNEQFL.

This clonotype has more than one count but fewer than ten. This sequence joins TRBV2 and TRBJ2-5; TRBD2 aligns across 12 bases. V was clipped by 4 bases and J by 2 bases; unmatched bases: 2. CDR1 is SNHLY and CDR2 is FYNNEI in the germline V gene. The CDR3 has 15 residues. The DNA for the CDR3 is TGTGCCAGCAGTGGGACTAGCGGGGAACAAGAGACCCAGTACTTC. Translated, it gives CASSGTSGEQETQYF.

This chain uses TRBV12-3 or TRBV12-4 with TRBJ2-3; D may correspond to TRBD1 or TRBD2 (5 bases each). Trimming shortened V by 6 bases and J by 5 bases, and 12 bases separated the two germline ends. The CDR3 spans 13 residues. Here the CDR3 DNA reads TGTGCCAGCAGCCGGGACGGAAAAGATACGCAGTATTTT. This codes for CASSRDGKDTQYF.

Comment on this clonotype: One junction end does not reproduce the germline sequence, and a read error may be involved. The rearrangement uses TRBV12-3 or TRBV12-4 and TRBJ2-3; D could derive from TRBD1 or TRBD2 (6 bases each). There are 15 residues in the CDR3. CDR3 bases: TGTGCCGGCAGTCTAGGGGGGCAGTACACAGATACGCAGTATTTT. It yields the protein CAGSLGGQYTDTQYF.

This clonotype turned up a few times. This chain connects TRBV29-1 to TRBJ2-7, with D tentatively TRBD1 (6 bases). V lost 4 bases and J 5 bases, leaving 18 bases between the germline ends. The V gene's germline CDR1 is SQVTM and CDR2 ANQGSEA. The CDR3 covers 14 residues. This CDR3 reads CSVGFAQGDDEQYF. CDR3 coding DNA: TGCAGCGTTGGGTTTGCACAGGGCGACGACGAGCAGTACTTC.

The genes are TRBV20-1 and TRBJ1-1; 8 nucleotides line up with TRBD1. V trimming: 0 bases; J trimming: 11 bases; junction bases outside the gene matches: 8. The CDR3 totals 13 residues. Germline V gene data show CDR1 as DFQATT and CDR2 as SNEGSKA (reference sequence). This CDR3 reads CSARDRRTGNAFF. CDR3 coding DNA: TGCAGTGCTAGAGATCGCAGGACAGGGAATGCTTTCTTT.

Only a few counts were recorded for this clonotype. The chain is built from TRBV6-5 and TRBJ2-1; 8 bases match TRBD2. Germline V lookup: CDR1 MNHEY, CDR2 SVGAGI. V was pared by 5 bases and J by 4 bases, with 10 bases of the junction left unmatched. The CDR3 totals 16 residues. The CDR3 is CASSTGIAGLYNEQFF. For the CDR3, the DNA is TGTGCCAGCAGTACGGGAATAGCGGGACTTTACAATGAGCAGTTCTTC.

This clonotype was observed a few times. This rearrangement joins TRBV11-2 to TRBJ2-3; D ambiguous. The CDR3 sequence is 15 residues long. Looked up from germline, CDR1 is SGHAT and CDR2 is FQNNGV. Trimming removed 3 bases at V and 0 bases at J, with 10 bases between. The CDR3 loop is CASSFYLRSTDTQYF. For the CDR3, the DNA is TGTGCCAGCAGCTTTTATCTGCGGAGCACAGATACGCAGTATTTT.

This chain joins TRBV10-3 and TRBJ2-1; 12 bases agree with TRBD2. Germline assignment: CDR1 ENHRY and CDR2 SYGVKD. The J segment lost 1 base and the V segment lost 1 base, leaving 2 bases of the junction unmatched. The CDR3 loop spans 17 amino acids. CDR3 in amino acids: CAISEWGLAGSYNEQFF. In DNA form, the CDR3 reads TGTGCCATCAGTGAGTGGGGACTAGCGGGTTCCTACAATGAGCAGTTCTTC.

The chain carries TRBV9 and TRBJ2-2; tentative D call: TRBD1 (6 bases). Germline-derived CDR1 and CDR2 are SGDLS and YYNGEE. The CDR3 consists of 17 residues. V was cut by 3 bases and J by 2 bases, with 17 bases left in between. CDR3 loop: CASSGPPLGANTGELFF. The CDR3 region has the DNA TGTGCCAGCAGCGGGCCACCCTTGGGGGCTAACACCGGGGAGCTGTTTTTT.

This chain connects TRBV18 to TRBJ2-7; D uncertain. Germline-derived CDR1 and CDR2 are KGHSH and LQKENI. V dropped 0 bases and J dropped 2 bases, with 11 bases sitting between them. This CDR3 is 15 amino acids long. This CDR3 is CASSPPNVVPYEQYF. The CDR3 DNA follows: TGTGCCAGCTCACCACCAAACGTGGTACCCTACGAGCAGTACTTC.

The chain has TRBV20-1 and TRBJ2-5; possibly TRBD1 for D (6 bases). The germline gives CDR1 DFQATT, CDR2 SNEGSKA (reference sequence). With 3 bases removed from V and 5 bases from J, the gap between germline ends came to 16 bases. This CDR3 region has 14 residues. The CDR3 loop is CSASSRGRGETQYF. Written as DNA, the CDR3 is TGCAGTGCTAGTTCGCGCGGCAGGGGTGAGACCCAGTACTTC.

The chain recombines TRBV21-1 with TRBJ1-4. TRBV21-1 is a pseudogene. The CDR3 is 17 amino acids. CDR3 protein: CASSTLIGEATNEKLFF. As DNA, the CDR3 is TGTGCCAGCAGCACTTTGATCGGGGAAGCAACTAATGAAAAACTGTTTTTT.

This clonotype showed up just a few times. The chain has TRBV12-3 or TRBV12-4 and TRBJ2-1; 11 bases are a match to TRBD1. V was pared by 6 bases and J by 7 bases, with 11 bases of the junction left unmatched. This CDR3 contains 16 residues. CDR3 protein: CASSPVWGQGENEQFF. The CDR3 DNA is TGTGCCAGCAGCCCAGTGTGGGGACAGGGGGAAAATGAGCAGTTCTTC.

Regarding this clonotype: Relative to the germline gene, one junction end is altered; a read error may explain this. The chain recombines TRBV6-2 or TRBV6-3 with TRBJ2-5; 7 nucleotides match TRBD2. Germline CDR1 and CDR2: MNHEY and SVGEGT. This CDR3 spans 15 amino acids. The CDR3 sequence: CASTYSGGSQETQYF. The DNA for the CDR3 is TGTGCCAGCACTTACTCGGGCGGGAGCCAAGAGACCCAGTACTTC.

The chain is built from TRBV4-3 and TRBJ2-1; D is ambiguous. V lost 1 base and J 3 bases, leaving 7 bases between the germline ends. Germline CDR1 LGHNA, CDR2 YSLEER. The CDR3 is made up of 14 amino acids. As DNA, the CDR3 is TGCGCCAGCAGCCAAGTCTACGGCTACAATGAGCAGTTCTTC. Encoded protein: CASSQVYGYNEQFF.

Only a few counts were recorded for this clonotype. This chain joins TRBV7-9 and TRBJ1-3; D call uncertain. CDR1 and CDR2 (germline): SEHNR, FQNEAQ (reference sequence). V shed 1 base and J shed 6 bases, with 7 bases lying between them. This CDR3 has 13 amino acids. CDR3 bases: TGTGCCAGCAGCTTAGTTGCAGAAAACACCATATATTTT. Translated: CASSLVAENTIYF.

There are a few counts of this clonotype. Written as DNA, the CDR3 is TGCAGCGTTGCACACCAGAACACTGAAGCTTTCTTT. It translates to CSVAHQNTEAFF. V and J are TRBV29-1 and TRBJ1-1; no firm D call. Per germline, CDR1 SQVTM and CDR2 ANQGSEA. The ends were cut back, 4 bases at V and 1 base at J, with 7 bases in the middle. This CDR3 has 12 residues.

The table lists this clonotype with a few counts. The chain joins TRBV27 to TRBJ1-6; D gene ambiguous. This CDR3 is 13 amino acids long. Trimming removed 6 bases at V and 7 bases at J, with 10 bases between. The germline V gene encodes CDR1 MNHEY and CDR2 SMNVEV (reference sequence). The CDR3 spells CASRLHGNSPLHF. Here the CDR3 DNA reads TGTGCCAGCAGATTACACGGGAATTCACCCCTCCACTTT.

The chain carries TRBV20-1 and TRBJ1-5, with 11 bases that match TRBD1. The germline CDR1 and CDR2 sequences are DFQATT and SNEGSKA (reference sequence). CDR3 length: 14 residues. J was trimmed by 5 bases and V by 3 bases; bases with no gene match: 3. CDR3 nucleotide sequence: TGCAGTGCTAGTGGGACAGGGGGTTATCAGCCCCAGCATTTT. Translated: CSASGTGGYQPQHF.

Only a few counts were recorded for this clonotype. The chain carries TRBV11-2 and TRBJ2-7; possible D gene TRBD1, 6 bases. In germline, CDR1 is SGHAT, CDR2 FQNNGV. The CDR3 has 14 residues. Trimming shortened V by 5 bases and J by 1 base, and 12 bases separated the two germline ends. The CDR3 sequence is CASSAWGQSYEQYF. In DNA, the CDR3 is TGTGCCAGCAGCGCGTGGGGGCAATCCTACGAGCAGTACTTC.

The V gene is TRBV20-1, the J gene TRBJ2-5, with 12 bases matching TRBD2. Gene TRBJ2-7 matches the end of the DNA better, so the J call may be wrong. The CDR3 extends over 14 amino acids. Germline assignment: CDR1 DFQATT and CDR2 SNEGSKA (reference sequence). The CDR3 here is CSASTSGSSYEQYF. The CDR3 DNA follows: TGCAGTGCCTCGACTAGCGGGAGCTCCTACGAGCAGTACTTC.

J is TRBJ2-1 and V is TRBV3-1; D uncertain. V lost 0 bases to trimming and J lost 2 bases, with 8 bases between them. Per germline, CDR1 LGHDT and CDR2 YNNKEL (reference sequence). The CDR3 consists of 15 residues. In DNA form, the CDR3 reads TGTGCCAGCAGCCAAGATGGTCGACCCTACAATGAGCAGTTCTTC. This translates into CASSQDGRPYNEQFF.

J is TRBJ2-7 and V is TRBV27; D is uncertain. This CDR3 has 13 residues. Trimming shortened V by 5 bases and J by 5 bases, and 13 bases separated the two germline ends. CDR1 is MNHEY and CDR2 is SMNVEV in the germline V gene (reference sequence). The CDR3 loop is CASSLSTPDEQYF. As DNA, the CDR3 is TGTGCCAGCAGTCTGTCTACCCCCGACGAGCAGTACTTC.

V gene TRBV21-1 combines with J gene TRBJ2-3; no check of the table's D call, TRBD2, against the DNA was made. TRBV21-1 is listed as a pseudogene. This CDR3 spans 17 amino acids. Here the CDR3 reads CASSKENERGSTDTQYF. The CDR3 nucleotides are TGTGCCAGCAGCAAAGAAAATGAGCGGGGGAGCACAGATACGCAGTATTTT.

On this clonotype itself: Compared with germline, one end of the junction differs, possibly owing to a read error. The CDR3 loop reads CASSRDLGAGANYGYTF. As DNA, the CDR3 is TGTGCCTCCAGCAGAGATTTGGGGGCTGGGGCTAACTATGGCTACACCTTC. The chain links TRBV15 to TRBJ1-2, with D possibly matching TRBD1 (6 bases). This CDR3 comprises 17 residues. The germline CDR1 and CDR2 sequences are LNHNV and YYDKDF (reference sequence).